What follows describes a single T cell receptor beta chain. The data stem from a study of blood T cell repertoires in COVID-19. Study context: In each case, the material was cDNA or gDNA derived from T cells, B-cell-depleted T cells, or PBMCs.

Germline values: CDR1 LGHDT, CDR2 YNNKEL (reference sequence). The length of the CDR3 is 14 residues. V gave up 11 bases and J gave up 4 bases, with 17 bases separating them. Generated by immunoSEQ multiplex PCR, the TCRdb table keeps only in-frame clones and is missing some. The table lists 250,000 to 300,000 clones, approximately 85% of them singletons. The sequence was obtained from a woman aged 70-85 years with acute or convalescent COVID-19. This chain connects TRBV3-1 (or the pseudogene TRBV3-2) to TRBJ2-2, with a tentative D call TRBD1 (5 bases). Input material: peripheral blood. The CDR3 DNA is TGTGCCCTACTTGACAGAATGCCCACCGGGGAGCTGTTTTTT. Its protein product is CALLDRMPTGELFF.